This T cell receptor beta chain was identified in a study of naive and memory T cell subsets. General study findings and limits: TCR counts from RNA may reflect activation-linked expression changes. Possibly reflecting memory cells re-expressing CD45RA, a few larger clonotypes occurred in naive repertoires, especially CD8.

This clonotype came up many times. What it recognizes is unknown. Alpha and beta libraries were amplified separately from the second PCR onward. Four subsets defined by CD45RA and CD27 were sorted after CD3, CD4, CD8 and live/dead staining. There are 13 residues in the CDR3. Germline V gene lookup returns CDR1 SGHTA and CDR2 FQGNSA. Trimming stripped 8 bases from V and 7 bases from J, with 12 bases between. An equimolar mix of two oligonucleotides served as the beta constant-region primer for TRBC1 and TRBC2. The ligated cDNA underwent four PCR rounds using SP2 and nested alpha and beta constant-region primers. TCRdb called the UMI-ligation and nested PCR reads again in MiXCR, with one record for every CDR3 protein. The sample gives approximately 100,000 distinct CDR3 sequences, about 15% of which show up once; approximately 3% is in the top ten.

This chain links TRBV7-2 with TRBJ1-6; D is ambiguous. The sample comprised naive CD8+ T cells from blood. The origin of this receptor is a human donor in good health. The CDR3 loop reads CASGRAANSPLHF. The DNA of the CDR3 is TGTGCCAGCGGGAGAGCAGCGAATTCACCCCTCCACTTT.